This TCR beta chain is drawn from a study of blood T cell repertoires in COVID-19. Assay: immunoSEQ multiplex PCR; the TCRdb copy retains only in-frame clones and omits some. Among about 340,000 clones listed, more than 85% were seen once. In assigning cohorts, the study relied on participant-reported clinical history. For recovered donors of Cohort 3, there were two negative PCRs, clearance, or symptom resolution. The CDR3 totals 14 residues. The V end lost 3 bases, the J end lost 5 bases, and 15 bases lay between the germline ends. The germline gives CDR1 SGDLS, CDR2 YYNGEE. The source is a woman aged 30 to 39 who had recovered from COVID-19. The specimen was PBMCs or T cells enriched from blood (not recorded which). This chain connects TRBV9 to TRBJ2-7, with D perhaps matching TRBD2 (5 bases). CDR3 protein: CASSGGSPGNEQYF. CDR3 bases: TGTGCCAGCAGCGGCGGGTCCCCGGGGAACGAGCAGTACTTC.